One sample yielded the 27 T cell receptor beta chains listed below, sequenced in a study of memory CD4+ T cells and cytomegalovirus serostatus (dated by TCRdb to about 2019). The library was obtained by the immunoSEQ multiplex PCR assay. The table was pulled from immuneACCESS by TCRdb, which kept in-frame rearrangements only. Such tables lose some clones; where checked, under half of the loss comes from unresolved V genes, and the rest has no known cause. Here the sample has tens of thousands of clones; roughly 81% occur a single time. The top ten clonotypes cover roughly 1% of the sample. Single viable CD3+CD4+CD8-CD45RO+ cells were sorted as memory CD4+ T cells on a FACSAria II. Source material: memory CD4+ T cells from blood. Receptor source: an adult in good health and CMV-seronegative.

The V and J genes are TRBV6-5 and TRBJ1-4; D gene ambiguous. Germline CDR1 is MNHEY and CDR2 is SVGAGI. Trimming pared 2 bases from V and 8 bases from J, leaving 15 bases between. The CDR3 totals 15 residues. The CDR3 reads CASSYGRVESEKLFF. For the CDR3, the DNA is TGTGCCAGCAGTTACGGTCGGGTCGAATCCGAAAAACTGTTTTTT.

The chain couples TRBV9 to TRBJ2-1; D may match TRBD1 or TRBD2 (5 bases each). Trimming shortened V by 4 bases and J by 6 bases, and 26 bases separated the two germline ends. The CDR3 covers 18 residues. Germline CDR1 and CDR2: SGDLS and YYNGEE. CDR3 amino acids: CASSTGPGKGFSLNEQFF. In DNA, the CDR3 is TGTGCCAGCAGCACAGGACCGGGAAAAGGATTTTCCCTCAATGAGCAGTTCTTC.

CDR3 bases: TGTGCCAGCAGCTTGCAGAGCGGGAGCTCCTACGAGCAGTACTTC. This encodes CASSLQSGSSYEQYF. V and J are TRBV7-2 and TRBJ2-7; 8 nucleotides line up with TRBD2. This CDR3 has 15 residues. Germline assignment: CDR1 SGHTA and CDR2 FQGNSA. Trimming cost V 3 bases and J 0 bases; bases outside gene matches: 4.

The chain uses TRBV15 and TRBJ1-2; 10 bases line up with TRBD1. The V gene end was trimmed by 6 bases and the J gene end by 7 bases; junction bases not matched to a gene: 14. Germline values: CDR1 LNHNV, CDR2 YYDKDF (reference sequence). The CDR3 runs 16 residues. Written as DNA, the CDR3 is TGTGCCACCAGGCTTTCCGGGACAGGGGCCGAGGGTGGCTACACCTTC. It translates to CATRLSGTGAEGGYTF.

This clone appeared once. This chain links TRBV19 with TRBJ2-5, with D perhaps matching TRBD1 (8 bases). The CDR3 has 12 amino acids. Germline lookup yields CDR1 LNHDA and CDR2 SQIVND (reference sequence). V lost 7 bases and J 4 bases, leaving 10 bases between the germline ends. The CDR3 protein is CASNRGGETQYF. For the CDR3, the DNA is TGTGCCAGTAACAGGGGGGGAGAGACCCAGTACTTC.

The gene calls are TRBV30 and TRBJ2-5; D is uncertain. Germline loops: CDR1 GTSNPN, CDR2 SVGIG (reference sequence). The CDR3 length is 14 residues. Trimming shortened V by 4 bases and J by 7 bases, and 19 bases separated the two germline ends. CDR3 DNA sequence: TGTGCCTGGACCCCCCTGGATTTTGGCTGGACCCAGTACTTC. Encoded protein: CAWTPLDFGWTQYF.

The V gene is TRBV11-2, the J gene TRBJ1-5, with a weak D call TRBD1 (5 bases). CDR1 SGHAT and CDR2 FQNNGV come from the germline V gene. The V end was cut by 0 bases, the J end by 12 bases, with 12 bases between. The CDR3 totals 13 residues. CDR3 DNA sequence: TGTGCCAGCAGCTTAGAACGACAGTCGTTCCAGCATTTT. It yields the protein CASSLERQSFQHF.

The chain employs TRBV6-1 and TRBJ2-5; D not certain. This CDR3 is 13 amino acids long. V shed 9 bases and J shed 1 base, with 12 bases lying between them. Germline loops: CDR1 MNHNS, CDR2 SASEGT. The CDR3 sequence: CASSRTFQETQYF. As DNA, the CDR3 is TGTGCCAGTAGCCGAACGTTCCAAGAGACCCAGTACTTC.

This rearrangement joins TRBV5-1 to TRBJ2-2, with unresolved D. Germline CDR1 SGHRS, CDR2 YFSETQ. The CDR3 is 16 residues long. With 0 bases removed from V and 1 base from J, the gap between germline ends came to 10 bases. The CDR3 here is CASSLVKFGNTGELFF. Here the CDR3 DNA reads TGCGCCAGCAGCTTGGTTAAATTCGGGAACACCGGGGAGCTGTTTTTT. The full variable domain, with the rest looked up from reference TRBV5-1 and TRBJ2-2, is KAGVTQTPRYLIKTRGQQVTLSCSPISGHRSVSWYQQTPGQGLQFLFEYFSETQRNKGNFPGRFSGRQFSNSRSEMNVSTLELGDSALYLCASSLVKFGNTGELFFGEGSRLTVL.

The chain employs TRBV2 and TRBJ1-1; maybe TRBD1 (5 bases). The germline V gene encodes CDR1 SNHLY and CDR2 FYNNEI. The CDR3 totals 16 residues. Trimming cost V 11 bases and J 2 bases, with 24 bases left between them. DNA of the CDR3: TGTGCCGGTAGAAGGGGTCAGCGGGGCCTAAACACTGAAGCTTTCTTT. As protein: CAGRRGQRGLNTEAFF.

The V gene is TRBV7-3, the J gene TRBJ2-3; 11 bases map to TRBD2. The J segment lost 5 bases and the V segment lost 5 bases, leaving 3 bases of the junction unmatched. CDR1 is SGHTA, CDR2 FQGTGA, per germline. This CDR3 spans 14 amino acids. The CDR3: CASSPSGRKDTQYF. The CDR3 bases are TGTGCCAGCAGCCCTAGCGGGAGGAAAGATACGCAGTATTTT.

The chain couples TRBV27 to TRBJ2-1; D not resolved. The CDR3 is 14 residues long. Germline V gene data show CDR1 as MNHEY and CDR2 as SMNVEV (reference sequence). V lost 5 bases to trimming and J lost 9 bases, with 17 bases between them. The CDR3 loop reads CASSISWVNLEQFF. CDR3 nucleotide sequence: TGTGCCAGCAGTATCTCGTGGGTGAACCTTGAGCAGTTCTTC.

V is TRBV5-4 and J is TRBJ2-2; 8 nucleotides align to TRBD2. Trimming took 4 bases from V and 2 from J; bases not matched to a gene: 7. The CDR3 totals 16 residues. The germline V gene has CDR1 SGHNT and CDR2 YYREEE (reference sequence). In DNA, the CDR3 is TGTGCCAGCAGCATAGATAGCGGGGTCAACACCGGGGAGCTGTTTTTT. Its protein product is CASSIDSGVNTGELFF.

The chain employs TRBV20-1 and TRBJ2-1; D may be TRBD1 (5 bases). Germline V gives CDR1 DFQATT, CDR2 SNEGSKA (reference sequence). V lost 7 bases and J lost 5, with 9 bases in between. The CDR3 is 11 residues long. CDR3 DNA: TGCAGTGTTCAGGGTAACAATGAGCAGTTCTTC. It yields the protein CSVQGNNEQFF.

This rearrangement joins TRBV19 to TRBJ2-7; the match to TRBD1 covers 7 bases. The germline V gene encodes CDR1 LNHDA and CDR2 SQIVND (reference sequence). The J segment lost 2 bases and the V segment lost 5 bases, leaving 9 bases of the junction unmatched. CDR3 length: 15 amino acids. CDR3 sequence: CASSSTGTAAYEQYF. CDR3 DNA sequence: TGTGCCAGTAGTTCCACCGGGACAGCGGCCTACGAGCAGTACTTC.

The chain recombines TRBV11-2 with TRBJ1-5; D remains unclear. The CDR3 length is 16 residues. Germline assignment: CDR1 SGHAT and CDR2 FQNNGV. V was clipped by 0 bases and J by 4 bases, with 13 bases between them. In DNA, the CDR3 is TGTGCCAGCAGCTTAGATTCCGAGACAAGGAATCAGCCCCAGCATTTT. Translating gives CASSLDSETRNQPQHF.

The rearrangement links TRBV5-5 to TRBJ2-5; 8 nucleotides agree with TRBD2. Germline values: CDR1 SGHKS, CDR2 YYEKEE (reference sequence). V was pared by 3 bases and J by 2 bases, with 3 bases of the junction left unmatched. The CDR3 loop spans 14 amino acids. This chain's CDR3 is CASSYGTRQETQYF. CDR3 coding DNA: TGTGCCAGCAGCTATGGGACTAGACAAGAGACCCAGTACTTC.

The CDR3 sequence: CASSVGVETQYF. The DNA of the CDR3 is TGTGCCAGCAGTGTAGGTGTAGAGACCCAGTACTTC. The V call is TRBV2, the J call TRBJ2-5; no clear D gene. Germline CDR1 is SNHLY and CDR2 is FYNNEI. The CDR3 consists of 12 residues. With 4 bases removed from V and 4 bases from J, the gap between germline ends came to 7 bases.

The J gene is TRBJ2-2, the V gene TRBV6-5; possible D gene TRBD2, 6 bases. This CDR3 comprises 13 residues. Germline V CDR1 and CDR2: MNHEY, SVGAGI. Trimming took 2 bases from V and 9 from J, leaving 10 bases between them. The DNA for the CDR3 is TGTGCCAGCAGTTACCGGGGGTACCGGGAGCTGTTTTTT. Its protein product is CASSYRGYRELFF.

The chain links TRBV18 to TRBJ1-1; D may be TRBD1 (5 bases). Looked up from germline, CDR1 is KGHSH and CDR2 is LQKENI. Trimming pared 2 bases from V and 2 bases from J, leaving 15 bases between. This CDR3 contains 16 residues. The CDR3 here is CASSPFKQGLNTEAFF. The DNA of the CDR3 is TGTGCCAGCTCACCATTTAAGCAGGGATTAAACACTGAAGCTTTCTTT.

The chain's CDR3 is CASSLSFNQPQHF. The CDR3 region has the DNA TGCGCCAGCAGCTTGTCGTTCAATCAGCCCCAGCATTTT. The genes are TRBV5-1 and TRBJ1-5; no clear D gene. V was trimmed by 1 base and J by 3 bases, leaving 5 bases between them. This CDR3 region has 13 residues. Per the germline V gene, CDR1 is SGHRS and CDR2 is YFSETQ.

This clone was counted only a few times. The chain recombines TRBV30 with TRBJ2-5, with 12 nucleotides matching TRBD2. Trimming removed 5 bases from V and 5 bases from J; junction bases left unmatched: 9. CDR3 length: 15 amino acids. Germline CDR1 reads GTSNPN; CDR2 reads SVGIG (reference sequence). Here the CDR3 reads CAWAGLAGPRETQYF. The CDR3 bases are TGTGCCTGGGCGGGACTAGCGGGTCCCCGGGAGACCCAGTACTTC.

The chain combines TRBV5-5 with TRBJ2-7; D is perhaps TRBD1 (5 bases). Per the germline V gene, CDR1 is SGHKS and CDR2 is YYEKEE (reference sequence). Trimming shortened V by 3 bases and J by 0 bases, and 10 bases separated the two germline ends. The CDR3 extends over 14 amino acids. CDR3 in amino acids: CASSSQGLSYEQYF. The CDR3 DNA sequence: TGTGCCAGCAGCTCTCAGGGTCTCTCCTACGAGCAGTACTTC.

This sequence joins TRBV10-3 and TRBJ2-1; D possibly corresponds to TRBD1 (6 bases). With 7 bases removed from V and 0 bases from J, the gap between germline ends came to 16 bases. The CDR3 contains 16 residues. Germline assignment: CDR1 ENHRY and CDR2 SYGVKD. CDR3 residues: CAIMGAGGGSYNEQFF. CDR3 bases: TGTGCCATCATGGGGGCTGGCGGAGGCTCCTACAATGAGCAGTTCTTC.

The chain uses TRBV7-8 and TRBJ1-1; D remains unclear. With 0 bases removed from V and 11 bases from J, the gap between germline ends came to 16 bases. The V gene's germline CDR1 is SGHVS and CDR2 FQNEAQ. This CDR3 is built from 14 residues. CDR3 region: CASSLARTGARAFF. The CDR3 region has the DNA TGTGCCAGCAGCTTAGCGAGGACGGGTGCTCGGGCTTTCTTT.

CDR3 sequence reads: CASSMGWDRSRETQYF. CDR3 in DNA: TGTGCCAGTAGTATGGGTTGGGACAGGTCAAGGGAGACCCAGTACTTC. V usage is TRBV19 and J usage is TRBJ2-5; 8 bases map to TRBD1. Germline V lookup: CDR1 LNHDA, CDR2 SQIVND (reference sequence). CDR3 length: 16 amino acids. V dropped 3 bases and J dropped 5; count of bases not matched to a gene: 11.

As regards this clone: Other DNA variants within this sample encode the same CDR3. The gene calls are TRBV4-1 and TRBJ2-5, with D hard to call. Trimming removed 0 bases at V and 0 bases at J, with 5 bases between. The CDR3 is 14 residues long. Per the germline V gene, CDR1 is MGHRA and CDR2 is YSYEKL. The CDR3 sequence is CASSQDWNQETQYF. CDR3 in DNA: TGCGCCAGCAGCCAAGACTGGAACCAAGAGACCCAGTACTTC.